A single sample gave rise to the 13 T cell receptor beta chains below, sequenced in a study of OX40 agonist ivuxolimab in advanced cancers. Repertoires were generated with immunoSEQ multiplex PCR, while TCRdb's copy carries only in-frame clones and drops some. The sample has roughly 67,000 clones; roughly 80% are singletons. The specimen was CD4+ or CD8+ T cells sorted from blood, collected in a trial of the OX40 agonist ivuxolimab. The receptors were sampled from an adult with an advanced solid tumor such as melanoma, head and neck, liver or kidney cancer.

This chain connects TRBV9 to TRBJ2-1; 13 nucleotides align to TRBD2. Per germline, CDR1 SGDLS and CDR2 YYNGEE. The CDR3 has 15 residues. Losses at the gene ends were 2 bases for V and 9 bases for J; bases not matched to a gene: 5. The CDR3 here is CASSVGLAGWVEQFF. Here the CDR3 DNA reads TGTGCCAGCAGCGTGGGACTAGCGGGATGGGTTGAGCAGTTCTTC. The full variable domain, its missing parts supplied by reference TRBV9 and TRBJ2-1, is DSGVTQTPKHLITATGQRVTLRCSPRSGDLSVYWYQQSLDQGLQFLIQYYNGEERAKGNILERFSAQQFPDLHSELNLSSLELGDSALYFCASSVGLAGWVEQFFGPGTRLTVL.

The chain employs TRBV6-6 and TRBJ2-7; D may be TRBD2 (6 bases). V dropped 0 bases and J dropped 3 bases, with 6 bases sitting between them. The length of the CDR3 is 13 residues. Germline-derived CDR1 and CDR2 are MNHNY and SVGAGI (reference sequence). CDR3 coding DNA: TGTGCCAGCAGTTACTCGCGGGACTACGAGCAGTACGTC. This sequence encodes CASSYSRDYEQYV.

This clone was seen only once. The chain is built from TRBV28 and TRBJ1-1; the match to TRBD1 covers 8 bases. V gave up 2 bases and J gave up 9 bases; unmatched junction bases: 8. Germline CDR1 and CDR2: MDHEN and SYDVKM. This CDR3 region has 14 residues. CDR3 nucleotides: TGTGCCAGCAGTTTAGGGGTAACAGGGGGGAAAGCTTTCTTT. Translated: CASSLGVTGGKAFF. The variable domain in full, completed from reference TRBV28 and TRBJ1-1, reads DVKVTQSSRYLVKRTGEKVFLECVQDMDHENMFWYRQDPGLGLRLIYFSYDVKMKEKGDIPEGYSVSREKKERFSLILESASTNQTSMYLCASSLGVTGGKAFFGQGTRLTVV.

CDR3 loop: CASRLQGEANTIYF. The CDR3 nucleotides are TGTGCCAGCAGGTTACAGGGTGAGGCAAACACCATATATTTT. The chain links TRBV27 to TRBJ1-3, with a tentative D call TRBD1 (6 bases). Between the trimmed V and J ends, which lost 6 bases and 6 bases, there was a span of 15 bases. The CDR3 spans 14 residues. Germline CDR1 reads MNHEY; CDR2 reads SMNVEV (reference sequence).

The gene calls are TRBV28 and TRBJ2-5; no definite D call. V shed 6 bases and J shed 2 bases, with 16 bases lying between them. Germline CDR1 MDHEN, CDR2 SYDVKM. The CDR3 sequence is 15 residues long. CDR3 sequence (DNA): TGTGCCAGCAGACCGACTTATACACCTCAAGAGACCCAGTACTTC. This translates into CASRPTYTPQETQYF. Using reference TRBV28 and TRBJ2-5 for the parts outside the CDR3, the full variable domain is DVKVTQSSRYLVKRTGEKVFLECVQDMDHENMFWYRQDPGLGLRLIYFSYDVKMKEKGDIPEGYSVSREKKERFSLILESASTNQTSMYLCASRPTYTPQETQYFGPGTRLLVL.

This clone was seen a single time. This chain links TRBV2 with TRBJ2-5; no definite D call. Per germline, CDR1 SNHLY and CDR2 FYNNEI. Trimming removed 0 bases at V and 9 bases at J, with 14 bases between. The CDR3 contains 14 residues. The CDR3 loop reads CASSEALLVKSQYF. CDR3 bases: TGTGCCAGCAGTGAAGCGCTTCTAGTCAAGTCCCAGTACTTC.

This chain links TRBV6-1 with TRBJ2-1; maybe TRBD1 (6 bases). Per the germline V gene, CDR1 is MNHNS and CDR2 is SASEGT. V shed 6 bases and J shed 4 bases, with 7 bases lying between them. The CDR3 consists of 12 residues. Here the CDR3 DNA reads TGTGCCAGCAGCACAGGGTACAATGAGCAGTTCTTC. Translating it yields CASSTGYNEQFF.

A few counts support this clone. CDR3 protein: CASSQGQLSNQPQHF. For the CDR3, the DNA is TGCGCCAGCAGCCAAGGGCAGCTAAGCAATCAGCCCCAGCATTTT. This chain uses TRBV4-1 with TRBJ1-5; D unresolved. Between the trimmed V and J ends, which lost 1 base and 1 base, there was a span of 8 bases. The CDR3 runs to 15 residues. Germline V gene data show CDR1 as MGHRA and CDR2 as YSYEKL.

The CDR3 nucleotides read TGTGCCAGCACAATCAGTGGGGCGGGAGGAGGGGAGACCCAGTACTTC. This gives the protein CASTISGAGGGETQYF. This chain uses TRBV7-8 with TRBJ2-5, with 8 bases lining up with TRBD2. Germline V CDR1 and CDR2: SGHVS, FQNEAQ. The CDR3 is 16 residues long. V dropped 7 bases and J dropped 5; count of bases not matched to a gene: 15.

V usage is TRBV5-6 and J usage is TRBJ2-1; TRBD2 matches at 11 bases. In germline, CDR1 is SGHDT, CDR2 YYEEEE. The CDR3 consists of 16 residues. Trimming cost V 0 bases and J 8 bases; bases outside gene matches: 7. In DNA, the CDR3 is TGTGCCAGCAGCTTGGGGCCGGGACTAGCGGCCCATGAGCAGTTCTTC. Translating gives CASSLGPGLAAHEQFF.

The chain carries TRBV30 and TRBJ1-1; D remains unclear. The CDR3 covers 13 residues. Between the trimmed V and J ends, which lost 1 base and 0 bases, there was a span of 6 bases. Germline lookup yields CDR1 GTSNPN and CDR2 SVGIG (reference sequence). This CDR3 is CAWSAGMNTEAFF. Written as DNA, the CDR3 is TGTGCCTGGAGTGCCGGAATGAACACTGAAGCTTTCTTT.

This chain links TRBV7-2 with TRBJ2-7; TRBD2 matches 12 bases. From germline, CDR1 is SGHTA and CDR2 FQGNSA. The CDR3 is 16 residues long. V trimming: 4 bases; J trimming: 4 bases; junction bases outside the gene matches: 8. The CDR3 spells CASSSRTSGIGYEQYF. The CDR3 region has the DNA TGTGCCAGCAGCTCTAGGACTAGCGGGATAGGGTACGAGCAGTACTTC.

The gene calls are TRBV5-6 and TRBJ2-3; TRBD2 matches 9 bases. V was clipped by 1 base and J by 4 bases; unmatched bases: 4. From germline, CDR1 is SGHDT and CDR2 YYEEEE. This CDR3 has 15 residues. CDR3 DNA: TGTGCCAGCAGCTTGTTAGCGGGGGCTTCAGATACGCAGTATTTT. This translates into CASSLLAGASDTQYF.